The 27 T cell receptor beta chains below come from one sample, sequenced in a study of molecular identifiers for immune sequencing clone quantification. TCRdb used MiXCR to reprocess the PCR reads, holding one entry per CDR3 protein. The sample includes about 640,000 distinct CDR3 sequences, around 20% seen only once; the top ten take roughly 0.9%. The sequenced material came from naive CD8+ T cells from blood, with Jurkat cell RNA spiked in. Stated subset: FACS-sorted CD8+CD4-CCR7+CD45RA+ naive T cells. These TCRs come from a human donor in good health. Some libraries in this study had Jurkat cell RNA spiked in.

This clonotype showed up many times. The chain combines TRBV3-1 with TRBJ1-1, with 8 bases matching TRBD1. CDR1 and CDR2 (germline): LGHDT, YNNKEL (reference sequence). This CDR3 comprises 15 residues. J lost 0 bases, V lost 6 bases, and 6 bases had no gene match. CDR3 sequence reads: CASRNGQGMNTEAFF. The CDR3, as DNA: TGTGCCAGCAGGAATGGACAGGGAATGAACACTGAAGCTTTCTTT.

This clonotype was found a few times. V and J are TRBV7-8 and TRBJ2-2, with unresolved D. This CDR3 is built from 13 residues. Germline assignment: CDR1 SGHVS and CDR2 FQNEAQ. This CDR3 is CDWPDANTGELFF. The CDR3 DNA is TGTGACTGGCCAGACGCGAACACCGGGGAGCTGTTTTTT. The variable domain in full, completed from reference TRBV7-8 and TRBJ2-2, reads GAGVSQSPRYKVAKRGQDVALRCDPISGHVSLFWYQQALGQGPEFLTYFQNEAQLDKSGLPSDRFFAERPEGSVSTLKIQRTQQEDSAVYLCDWPDANTGELFFGEGSRLTVL.

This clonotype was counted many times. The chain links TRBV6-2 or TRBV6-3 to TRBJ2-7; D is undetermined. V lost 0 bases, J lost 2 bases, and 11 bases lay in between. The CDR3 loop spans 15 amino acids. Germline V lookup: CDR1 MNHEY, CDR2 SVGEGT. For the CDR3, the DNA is TGTGCCAGCAGTTACTCGACTCGACTCCCCTACGAGCAGTACTTC. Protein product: CASSYSTRLPYEQYF.

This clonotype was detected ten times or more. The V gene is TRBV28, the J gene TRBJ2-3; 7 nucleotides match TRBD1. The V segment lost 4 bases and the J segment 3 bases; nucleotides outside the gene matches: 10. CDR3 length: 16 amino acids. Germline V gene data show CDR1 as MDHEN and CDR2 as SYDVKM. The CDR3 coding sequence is TGTGCCAGCAGTTCTAACTTAATGACAGGGACAGATACGCAGTATTTT. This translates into CASSSNLMTGTDTQYF.

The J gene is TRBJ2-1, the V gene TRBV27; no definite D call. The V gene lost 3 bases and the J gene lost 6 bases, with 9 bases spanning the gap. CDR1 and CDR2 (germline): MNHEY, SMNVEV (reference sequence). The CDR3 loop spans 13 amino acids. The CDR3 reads CASSFQYTNEQFF. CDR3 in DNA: TGTGCCAGCAGTTTCCAATACACCAATGAGCAGTTCTTC.

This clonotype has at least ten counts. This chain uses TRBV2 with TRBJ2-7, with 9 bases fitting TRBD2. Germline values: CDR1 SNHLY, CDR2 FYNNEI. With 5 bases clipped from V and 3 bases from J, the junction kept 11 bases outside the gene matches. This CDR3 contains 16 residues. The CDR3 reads CASSQTSGTSLYEQYF. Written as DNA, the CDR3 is TGTGCCAGCAGTCAGACCTCCGGGACTAGCCTCTACGAGCAGTACTTC.

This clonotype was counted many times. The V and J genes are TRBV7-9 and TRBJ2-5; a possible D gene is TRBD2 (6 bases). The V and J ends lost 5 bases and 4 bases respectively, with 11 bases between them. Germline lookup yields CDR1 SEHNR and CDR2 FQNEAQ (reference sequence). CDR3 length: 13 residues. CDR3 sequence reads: CASSAGLVETQYF. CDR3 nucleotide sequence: TGTGCCAGCAGCGCGGGACTTGTAGAGACCCAGTACTTC.

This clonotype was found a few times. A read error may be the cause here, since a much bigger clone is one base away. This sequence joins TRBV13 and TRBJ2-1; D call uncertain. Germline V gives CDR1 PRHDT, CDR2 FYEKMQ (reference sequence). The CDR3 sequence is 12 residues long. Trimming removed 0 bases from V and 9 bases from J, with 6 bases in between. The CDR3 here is CASSLGMGEQFF. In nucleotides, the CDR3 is TGTGCCAGCAGCTTAGGTATGGGTGAGCAGTTCTTC.

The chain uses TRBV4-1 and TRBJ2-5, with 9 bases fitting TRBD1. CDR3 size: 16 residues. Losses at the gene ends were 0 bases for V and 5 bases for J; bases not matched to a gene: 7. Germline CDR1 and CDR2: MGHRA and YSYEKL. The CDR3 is CASSQDVDRGQETQYF. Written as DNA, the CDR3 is TGCGCCAGCAGCCAAGATGTGGACAGGGGTCAGGAGACCCAGTACTTC.

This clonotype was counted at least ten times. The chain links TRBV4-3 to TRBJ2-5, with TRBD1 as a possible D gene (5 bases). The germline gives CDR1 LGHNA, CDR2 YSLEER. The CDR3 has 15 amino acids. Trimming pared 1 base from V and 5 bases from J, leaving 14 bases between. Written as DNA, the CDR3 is TGCGCCAGCAGCCAAGGAACAGGTACCTCGGAGACCCAGTACTTC. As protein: CASSQGTGTSETQYF.

The CDR3 bases are TGTGCCAGCAGTTACTCTTCTCCCCTTGCCTACGAGCAGTACTTC. This encodes CASSYSSPLAYEQYF. The J gene is TRBJ2-7, the V gene TRBV6-5; D not resolved. This CDR3 has 15 amino acids. V was cut by 0 bases and J by 2 bases, with 11 bases left in between. CDR1 MNHEY and CDR2 SVGAGI come from the germline V gene.

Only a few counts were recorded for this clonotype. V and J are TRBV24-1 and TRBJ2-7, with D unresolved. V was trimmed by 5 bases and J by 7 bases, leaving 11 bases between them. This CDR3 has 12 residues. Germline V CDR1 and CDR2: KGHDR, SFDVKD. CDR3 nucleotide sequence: TGTGCCACCAGTGGACGGGTCGGAGAGCAGTACTTC. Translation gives CATSGRVGEQYF.

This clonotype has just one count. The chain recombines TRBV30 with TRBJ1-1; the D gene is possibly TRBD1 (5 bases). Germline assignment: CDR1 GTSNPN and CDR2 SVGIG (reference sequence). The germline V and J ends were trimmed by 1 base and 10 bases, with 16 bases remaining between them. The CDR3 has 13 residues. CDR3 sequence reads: CAWSGGEGEGAFF. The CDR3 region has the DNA TGTGCCTGGAGTGGTGGGGAAGGGGAGGGAGCTTTCTTT.

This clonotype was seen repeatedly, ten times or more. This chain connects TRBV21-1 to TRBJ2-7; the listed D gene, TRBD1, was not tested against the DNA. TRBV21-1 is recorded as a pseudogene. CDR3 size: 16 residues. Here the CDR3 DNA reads TGTGCCAGCAGCCCCCGGGGTAGCTGTTACTCCTACGAGCAGTACTTC. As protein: CASSPRGSCYSYEQYF.

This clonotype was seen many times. CDR3 sequence reads: CASSLAGQAHQETQYF. The CDR3 nucleotides read TGTGCCAGCAGCTTAGCCGGACAGGCCCACCAAGAGACCCAGTACTTC. The chain combines TRBV7-2 with TRBJ2-5; 7 positions agree with TRBD1. The CDR3 totals 16 residues. CDR1 and CDR2 from the germline V gene are SGHTA and FQGNSA. V lost 0 bases, J lost 0 bases, and 4 bases stayed unmatched.

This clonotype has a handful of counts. The CDR3 is CASSVWDSWGTTEAFF. CDR3 coding DNA: TGTGCCAGCAGTGTCTGGGACTCATGGGGGACCACTGAAGCTTTCTTT. V gene TRBV2 combines with J gene TRBJ1-1; D possibly corresponds to TRBD1 (5 bases). The CDR3 covers 16 residues. Germline loops: CDR1 SNHLY, CDR2 FYNNEI. Between the trimmed V and J ends, which lost 4 bases and 4 bases, there was a span of 19 bases.

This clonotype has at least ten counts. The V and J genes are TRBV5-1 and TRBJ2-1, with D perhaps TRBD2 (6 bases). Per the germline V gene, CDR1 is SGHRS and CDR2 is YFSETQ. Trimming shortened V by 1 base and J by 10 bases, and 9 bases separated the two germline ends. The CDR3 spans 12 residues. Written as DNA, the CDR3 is TGCGCCAGCAGCTTGTTCGCGGGGGAGCAGTTCTTC. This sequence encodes CASSLFAGEQFF.

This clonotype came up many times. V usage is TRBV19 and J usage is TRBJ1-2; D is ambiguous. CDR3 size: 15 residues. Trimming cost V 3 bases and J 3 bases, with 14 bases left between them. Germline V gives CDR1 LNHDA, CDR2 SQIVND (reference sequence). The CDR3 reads CASSILGTSDYGYTF. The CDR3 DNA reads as TGTGCCAGTAGTATCTTAGGCACCTCAGACTATGGCTACACCTTC.

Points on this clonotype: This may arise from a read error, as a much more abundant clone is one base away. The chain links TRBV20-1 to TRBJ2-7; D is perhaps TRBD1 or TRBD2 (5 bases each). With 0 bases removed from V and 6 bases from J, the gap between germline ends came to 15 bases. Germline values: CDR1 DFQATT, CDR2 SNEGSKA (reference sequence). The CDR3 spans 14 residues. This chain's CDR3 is CSARDRGLACEQYF. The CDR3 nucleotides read TGCAGTGCTAGAGATCGGGGCTTGGCTTGCGAGCAGTACTTC.

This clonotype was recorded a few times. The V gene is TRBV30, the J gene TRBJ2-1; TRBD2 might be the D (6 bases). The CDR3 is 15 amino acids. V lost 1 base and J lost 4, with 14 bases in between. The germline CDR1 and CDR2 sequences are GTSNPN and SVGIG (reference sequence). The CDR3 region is CAWSGLTGDYNEQFF. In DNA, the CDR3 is TGTGCCTGGAGTGGCTTGACGGGGGATTACAATGAGCAGTTCTTC.

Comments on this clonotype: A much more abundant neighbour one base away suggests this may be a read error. The CDR3 DNA sequence: TGTGCCTGGAGTGACTGGGCATACACTGAAGCTTTCTTT. Encoded protein: CAWSDWAYTEAFF. This chain links TRBV30 with TRBJ1-1; D not certain. Germline V gene lookup returns CDR1 GTSNPN and CDR2 SVGIG (reference sequence). V lost 1 base and J lost 3, with 9 bases in between. The CDR3 has 13 amino acids. Together with reference TRBV30 and TRBJ1-1, the CDR3 gives the full variable domain: SQTIHQWPATLVQPVGSPLSLECTVEGTSNPNLYWYRQAAGRGLQLLFYSVGIGQISSEVPQNLSASRPQDRQFILSSKKLLLSDSGFYLCAWSDWAYTEAFFGQGTRLTVV.

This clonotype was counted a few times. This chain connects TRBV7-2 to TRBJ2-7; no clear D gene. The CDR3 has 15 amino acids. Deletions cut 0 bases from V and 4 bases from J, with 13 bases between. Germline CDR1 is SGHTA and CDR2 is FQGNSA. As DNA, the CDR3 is TGTGCCAGCAGCTTAGCGTCGGAATTCCCTTACGAGCAGTACTTC. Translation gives CASSLASEFPYEQYF.

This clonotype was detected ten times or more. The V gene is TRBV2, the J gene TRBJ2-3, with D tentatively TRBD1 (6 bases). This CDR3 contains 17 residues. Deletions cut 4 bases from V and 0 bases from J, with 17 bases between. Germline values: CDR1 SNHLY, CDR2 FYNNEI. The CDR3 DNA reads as TGTGCCAGCAGTGTTCAACAGGGAGCCATTAGCACAGATACGCAGTATTTT. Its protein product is CASSVQQGAISTDTQYF.

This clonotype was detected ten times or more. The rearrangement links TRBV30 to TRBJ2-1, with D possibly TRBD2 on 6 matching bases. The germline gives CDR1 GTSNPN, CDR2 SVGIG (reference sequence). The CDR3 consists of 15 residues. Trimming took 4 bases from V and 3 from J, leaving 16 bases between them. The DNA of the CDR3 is TGTGCCTGGATTTCGCGGGACGGATTCTACAATGAGCAGTTCTTC. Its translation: CAWISRDGFYNEQFF.

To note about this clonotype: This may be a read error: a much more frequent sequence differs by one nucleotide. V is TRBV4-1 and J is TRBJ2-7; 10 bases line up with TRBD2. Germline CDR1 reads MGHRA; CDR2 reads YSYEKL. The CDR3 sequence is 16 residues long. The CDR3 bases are TGCACCAGCAGCCAAGCTTTAGCGGGAGGTGCGTACGAGCAGTACTTC. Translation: CTSSQALAGGAYEQYF.

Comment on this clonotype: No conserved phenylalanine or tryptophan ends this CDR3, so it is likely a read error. CDR3 loop: CASSLAGTGYGYTL. The CDR3 DNA reads TGTGCCAGCAGCTTAGCAGGGACAGGCTACGGCTACACCCTC. The rearrangement links TRBV11-2 to TRBJ1-2, with 8 bases aligning to TRBD1. This CDR3 is built from 14 residues. With 1 base clipped from V and 8 bases from J, the junction kept 6 bases outside the gene matches. Germline values: CDR1 SGHAT, CDR2 FQNNGV.

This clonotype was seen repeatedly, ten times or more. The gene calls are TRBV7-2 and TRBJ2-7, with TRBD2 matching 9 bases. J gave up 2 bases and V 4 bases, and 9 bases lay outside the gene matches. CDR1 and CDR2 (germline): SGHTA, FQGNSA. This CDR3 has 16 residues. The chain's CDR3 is CASSSFRVAGAYEQYF. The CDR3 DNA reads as TGTGCCAGCAGCTCCTTCCGGGTAGCGGGGGCCTACGAGCAGTACTTC.